The 13 T cell receptor beta chains reported below all come from one sample, sequenced in a study of blood T cell repertoires in COVID-19. Profiled with immunoSEQ multiplex PCR; TCRdb holds only in-frame clones, not every one. In the table there are around 250,000 clones, approximately 83% of which are singletons. Material: PBMCs or T cells enriched from blood (not recorded which). The receptors originated from a woman between 45 and 65 years old who had recovered from COVID-19.

The chain employs TRBV11-2 and TRBJ2-1, with 14 bases aligning to TRBD2. Trimming at V came to 5 bases and at J to 3 bases, leaving 12 bases not matched to a gene. The CDR3 contains 19 residues. Germline V gene lookup returns CDR1 SGHAT and CDR2 FQNNGV. The CDR3 nucleotides read TGTGCCAGCAGCCTGACCGGGACTAGCGGGGGCTCATACTACAATGAGCAGTTCTTC. The encoded protein is CASSLTGTSGGSYYNEQFF.

V and J are TRBV28 and TRBJ2-7, with a tentative D call TRBD1 (5 bases). The germline V gene encodes CDR1 MDHEN and CDR2 SYDVKM. The CDR3 is made up of 14 amino acids. Trimming took 3 bases from V and 2 from J, leaving 11 bases between them. CDR3 sequence (DNA): TGTGCCAGCAGTTTCACGACAGCCGCCTACGAGCAGTACTTC. This gives the protein CASSFTTAAYEQYF.

The chain carries TRBV11-2 and TRBJ1-4, with TRBD1 as a possible D gene (5 bases). Per germline, CDR1 SGHAT and CDR2 FQNNGV. Trimming left V 2 bases short and J 3 bases short, with 10 bases between. The CDR3 runs to 15 residues. The CDR3 protein is CASSLSGGANEKLFF. The CDR3 DNA follows: TGTGCCAGCAGCTTATCGGGGGGGGCTAATGAAAAACTGTTTTTT.

This clone showed up just once. The CDR3 is CASEVEVNSPLHF. The CDR3 nucleotides are TGTGCCAGCGAGGTGGAGGTTAATTCACCCCTCCACTTT. V usage is TRBV6-5 and J usage is TRBJ1-6; the D is unclear. Germline V gives CDR1 MNHEY, CDR2 SVGAGI. Between the trimmed V and J ends, which lost 8 bases and 6 bases, there was a span of 11 bases. This CDR3 has 13 residues.

The V gene is TRBV5-6, the J gene TRBJ2-3; 12 bases match TRBD2. Germline CDR1 is SGHDT and CDR2 is YYEEEE. The length of the CDR3 is 18 residues. The trim removed 1 base at V and 6 bases at J, leaving 12 bases unmatched. CDR3 sequence reads: CASSLRLAGGITLDTQYF. The CDR3 DNA reads TGTGCCAGCAGCTTGCGTCTAGCGGGAGGGATAACCCTCGATACGCAGTATTTT.

The chain recombines TRBV4-2 with TRBJ1-2; D gene unclear. This CDR3 is 14 amino acids long. V dropped 0 bases and J dropped 3 bases, with 8 bases sitting between them. Germline V lookup: CDR1 LGHNA, CDR2 YNFKEQ. As DNA, the CDR3 is TGTGCCAGCAGCCAAGACAGGAGGTACTATGGCTACACCTTC. This gives the protein CASSQDRRYYGYTF.

This clone has only a few counts. CDR3 protein: CASSLAWGQSHQETQYF. In DNA form, the CDR3 reads TGTGCCAGCAGCTTAGCCTGGGGACAGTCCCACCAAGAGACCCAGTACTTC. This chain joins TRBV7-9 and TRBJ2-5; 7 nucleotides align to TRBD1. Germline V gene sequence: CDR1 SEHNR, CDR2 FQNEAQ (reference sequence). CDR3 length: 17 amino acids. V lost 0 bases and J lost 0; bases outside the gene matches: 7.

The chain employs TRBV4-1 and TRBJ2-7, with 9 bases that match TRBD1. The J segment lost 3 bases and the V segment lost 4 bases, leaving 7 bases of the junction unmatched. Germline CDR1 reads MGHRA; CDR2 reads YSYEKL. This CDR3 region has 15 residues. The CDR3 region has the DNA TGCGCCAGCAGCCCCTCGGGACAGGGAGTCTACGAGCAGTACTTC. Its translation: CASSPSGQGVYEQYF.

J is TRBJ2-7 and V is TRBV19, with 10 positions matching TRBD1. Germline CDR1 LNHDA, CDR2 SQIVND (reference sequence). V shed 5 bases, J shed 3 bases, and the junction held 7 bases outside the gene matches. The CDR3 length is 15 residues. The CDR3 DNA follows: TGTGCCAGTAGTGTGGGACAGGGGTCCTACTACGAGCAGTACTTC. Translated: CASSVGQGSYYEQYF.

This chain connects TRBV29-1 to TRBJ2-1; 9 bases map to TRBD1. After removal of 7 bases from V and 10 bases from J, the junction contained 20 bases not matched to a gene. This CDR3 contains 16 residues. CDR1 and CDR2 from the germline V gene are SQVTM and ANQGSEA. CDR3 DNA sequence: TGCAGCGGAACACATCCCGGGACAGGGATGGTTGACGAGCAGTTCTTC. Translating it yields CSGTHPGTGMVDEQFF.

The CDR3 nucleotides are TGTGCCAGCAGCGTTGGGGACAGCTCCTACGAGCAGTACTTC. Its protein is CASSVGDSSYEQYF. This chain uses TRBV9 with TRBJ2-7, with 7 bases aligning to TRBD1. This CDR3 region has 14 residues. Germline CDR1 and CDR2: SGDLS and YYNGEE. The V segment lost 2 bases and the J segment 0 bases; nucleotides outside the gene matches: 2.

The rearrangement joins TRBV3-1 (or the pseudogene TRBV3-2) to TRBJ1-1, with D perhaps TRBD1 (5 bases). The germline V gene has CDR1 LGHDT and CDR2 YNNKEL (reference sequence). Trimming left V 4 bases short and J 5 bases short, with 17 bases between. This CDR3 region has 15 residues. In DNA form, the CDR3 reads TGTGCCAGCAGCCTATCCTCAGGTGGGGGGACTGAAGCTTTCTTT. This sequence encodes CASSLSSGGGTEAFF.

This clone was observed a single time. The chain uses TRBV27 and TRBJ2-1; 9 nucleotides align to TRBD1. The germline gives CDR1 MNHEY, CDR2 SMNVEV (reference sequence). The CDR3 spans 15 residues. With V trimmed by 4 bases and J by 10 bases, 11 bases remained unmatched. DNA for the CDR3: TGTGCCAGCAGTTCCCAGGGACAGGGCTTAGGCGAGCAGTTCTTC. Its protein is CASSSQGQGLGEQFF.